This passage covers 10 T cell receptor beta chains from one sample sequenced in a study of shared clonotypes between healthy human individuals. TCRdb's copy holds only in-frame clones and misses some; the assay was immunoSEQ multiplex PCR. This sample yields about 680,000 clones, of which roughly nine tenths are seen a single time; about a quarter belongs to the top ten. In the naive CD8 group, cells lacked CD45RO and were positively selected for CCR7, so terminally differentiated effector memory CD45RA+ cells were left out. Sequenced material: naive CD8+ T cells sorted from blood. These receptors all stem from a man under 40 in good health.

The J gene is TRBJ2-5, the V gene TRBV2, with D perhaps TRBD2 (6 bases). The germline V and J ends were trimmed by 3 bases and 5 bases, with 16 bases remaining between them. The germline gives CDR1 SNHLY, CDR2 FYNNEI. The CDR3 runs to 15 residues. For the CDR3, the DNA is TGTGCCAGCAGTGACCAGTGGAGGGGCGGGGAGACCCAGTACTTC. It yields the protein CASSDQWRGGETQYF.

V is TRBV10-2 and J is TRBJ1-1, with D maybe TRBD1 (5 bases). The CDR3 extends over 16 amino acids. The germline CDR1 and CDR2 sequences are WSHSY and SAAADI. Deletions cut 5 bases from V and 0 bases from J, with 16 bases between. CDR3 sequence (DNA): TGCGCCAGCAGTACGTTGGCAGGGAGTATGAACACTGAAGCTTTCTTT. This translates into CASSTLAGSMNTEAFF.

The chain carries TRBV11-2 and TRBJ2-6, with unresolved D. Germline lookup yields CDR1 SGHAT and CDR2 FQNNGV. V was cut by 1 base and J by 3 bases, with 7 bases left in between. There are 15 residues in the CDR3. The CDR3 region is CASSLGLGGANVLTF. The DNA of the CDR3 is TGTGCCAGCAGCTTAGGTCTAGGTGGGGCCAACGTCCTGACTTTC. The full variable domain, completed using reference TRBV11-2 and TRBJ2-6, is EAGVAQSPRYKIIEKRQSVAFWCNPISGHATLYWYQQILGQGPKLLIQFQNNGVVDDSQLPKDRFSAERLKGVDSTLKIQPAKLEDSAVYLCASSLGLGGANVLTFGAGSRLTVL.

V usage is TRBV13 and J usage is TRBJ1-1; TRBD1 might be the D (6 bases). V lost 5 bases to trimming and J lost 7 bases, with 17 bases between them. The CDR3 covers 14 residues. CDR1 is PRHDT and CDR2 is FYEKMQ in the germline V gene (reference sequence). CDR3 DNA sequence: TGTGCCAGCAGCCTAAAGGGGGGCTACTATGAAGCTTTCTTT. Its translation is CASSLKGGYYEAFF.

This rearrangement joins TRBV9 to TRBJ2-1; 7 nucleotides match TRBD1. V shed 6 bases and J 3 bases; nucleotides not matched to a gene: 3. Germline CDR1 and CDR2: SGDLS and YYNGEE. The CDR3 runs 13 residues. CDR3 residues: CASTRTGYNEQFF. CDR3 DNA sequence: TGTGCCAGCACCCGGACAGGCTACAATGAGCAGTTCTTC.

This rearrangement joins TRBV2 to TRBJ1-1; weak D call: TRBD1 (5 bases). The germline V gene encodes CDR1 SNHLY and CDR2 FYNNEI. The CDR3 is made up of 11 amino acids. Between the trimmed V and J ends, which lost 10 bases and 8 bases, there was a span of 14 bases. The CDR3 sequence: CATPGTAEAFF. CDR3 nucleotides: TGTGCCACCCCCGGGACGGCCGAAGCTTTCTTT.

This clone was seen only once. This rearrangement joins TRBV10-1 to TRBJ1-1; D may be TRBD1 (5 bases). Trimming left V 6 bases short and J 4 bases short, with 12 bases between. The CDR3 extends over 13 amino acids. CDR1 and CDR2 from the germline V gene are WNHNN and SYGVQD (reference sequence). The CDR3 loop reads CASSQTETTEAFF. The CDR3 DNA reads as TGCGCCAGCAGCCAGACAGAAACCACTGAAGCTTTCTTT.

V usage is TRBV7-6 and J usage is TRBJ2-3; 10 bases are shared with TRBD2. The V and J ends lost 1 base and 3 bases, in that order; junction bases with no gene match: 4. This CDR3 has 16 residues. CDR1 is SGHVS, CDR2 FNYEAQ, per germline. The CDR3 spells CASSLEIAGGTDTQYF. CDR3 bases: TGTGCCAGCAGCTTAGAGATAGCGGGAGGTACAGATACGCAGTATTTT.

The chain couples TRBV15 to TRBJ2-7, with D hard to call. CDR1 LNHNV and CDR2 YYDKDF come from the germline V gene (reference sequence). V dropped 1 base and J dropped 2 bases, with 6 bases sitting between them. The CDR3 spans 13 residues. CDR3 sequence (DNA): TGTGCCACCAGCAGAGGACAAACCTACGAGCAGTACTTC. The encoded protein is CATSRGQTYEQYF.

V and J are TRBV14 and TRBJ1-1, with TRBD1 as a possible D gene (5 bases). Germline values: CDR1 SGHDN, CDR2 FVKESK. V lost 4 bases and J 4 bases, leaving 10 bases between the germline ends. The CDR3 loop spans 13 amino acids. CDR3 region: CASSPRGSTEAFF. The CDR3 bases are TGTGCCAGCAGCCCACGGGGGAGCACTGAAGCTTTCTTT.